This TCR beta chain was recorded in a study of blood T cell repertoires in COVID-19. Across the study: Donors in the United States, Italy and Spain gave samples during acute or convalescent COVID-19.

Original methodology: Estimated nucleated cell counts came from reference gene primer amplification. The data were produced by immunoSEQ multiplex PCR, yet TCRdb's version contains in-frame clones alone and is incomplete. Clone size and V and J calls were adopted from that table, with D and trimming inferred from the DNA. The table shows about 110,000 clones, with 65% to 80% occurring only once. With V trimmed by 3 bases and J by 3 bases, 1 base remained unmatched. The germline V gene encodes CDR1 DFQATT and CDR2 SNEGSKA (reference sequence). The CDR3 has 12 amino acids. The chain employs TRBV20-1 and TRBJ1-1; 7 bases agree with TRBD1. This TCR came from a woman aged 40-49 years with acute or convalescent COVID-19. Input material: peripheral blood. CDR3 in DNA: TGCAGTGCTAGTACAGGGGACACTGAAGCTTTCTTT. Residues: CSASTGDTEAFF.